This T cell receptor beta chain comes out of a study of T cell changes during pregnancy in multiple sclerosis. Germline V CDR1 and CDR2: KGHSH, LQKENI. CDR3 length: 16 residues. Trimming cost V 1 base and J 6 bases, with 16 bases left between them. The assay was immunoSEQ multiplex PCR, and TCRdb's table has in-frame clones only and misses some. The data contain approximately 35,000 clones, 90% to 95% of them seen just once; the ten biggest clones take up approximately 2.8%. In its sample, this clone was seen once. The sequence was collected from a female donor in good health, enrolled as a control in a pregnancy study. The material was CD4+ T cells from peripheral blood mononuclear cells, obtained in the third trimester of pregnancy. V usage is TRBV18 and J usage is TRBJ2-1, with D possibly TRBD1 on 7 matching bases. The CDR3 protein is CASSPLNGRGANEQFF. Written as DNA, the CDR3 is TGTGCCAGCTCACCACTGAACGGCAGGGGGGCCAATGAGCAGTTCTTC.